This TCR beta chain stems from a study of CD8 T cells in ankylosing spondylitis. General observations from the study: In peripheral blood, disease-linked CD8+ clones occurred at relatively low frequencies. A TCR beta motif of 8 or 9 highly homologous variants appeared characteristic of ankylosing spondylitis blood. From matched ankylosing spondylitis synovial fluid, disease-linked clones were reportedly recovered at significantly enriched levels. There were earlier reports of some motif variants in reactive arthritis synovial fluid and blood.

This clonotype came up many times. Its antigen is currently unknown. TCRdb called the 5' RACE reads again in MiXCR, with one record for every CDR3 protein. The sample holds roughly 700,000 distinct CDR3 sequences, roughly 19% seen once. The sequence was collected from a male donor with ankylosing spondylitis. The sample taken for sequencing was blood, either unsorted or a sorted T cell fraction (not recorded which).

Here the CDR3 reads CASSVGGGMKAEAFF. CDR3 bases: TGTGCCAGCAGTGTTGGGGGCGGGATGAAGGCTGAAGCTTTCTTT. The chain joins TRBV2 to TRBJ1-1, with TRBD1 as a possible D gene (6 bases). Germline CDR1 and CDR2: SNHLY and FYNNEI. The CDR3 is made up of 15 amino acids. Trimming left V 4 bases short and J 6 bases short, with 18 bases between.